This passage covers 32 T cell receptor beta chains from one sample sequenced in a study of T cell responses to AZD1222 COVID-19 vaccine. TCRdb keeps only in-frame clones here, not all; method: immunoSEQ multiplex PCR. The table shows some 140,000 clones, with 85% to 90% occurring only once. The source material was peripheral blood, sampled on day 0 of MenACWY control vaccination. The receptor set was obtained from an adult in good health.

J is TRBJ2-3 and V is TRBV11-2, with 7 nucleotides matching TRBD2. Germline V lookup: CDR1 SGHAT, CDR2 FQNNGV. V was clipped by 1 base and J by 2 bases; unmatched bases: 3. The CDR3 has 15 amino acids. The CDR3 here is CASSLGGDYTDTQYF. The CDR3 coding sequence is TGTGCCAGCAGCTTAGGGGGGGACTACACAGATACGCAGTATTTT.

This chain links TRBV29-1 with TRBJ1-1, with D possibly matching TRBD1 (5 bases). Between the trimmed V and J ends, which lost 3 bases and 5 bases, there was a span of 7 bases. The V gene's germline CDR1 is SQVTM and CDR2 ANQGSEA. The CDR3 runs to 11 residues. The CDR3 region is CSVDRGTEAFF. The CDR3 DNA is TGCAGCGTTGATCGGGGGACTGAAGCTTTCTTT.

This chain connects TRBV27 to TRBJ2-6; no clear D gene. The V end lost 2 bases, the J end lost 0 bases, and 8 bases lay between the germline ends. CDR1 and CDR2 from the germline V gene are MNHEY and SMNVEV (reference sequence). The CDR3 contains 16 residues. The CDR3 here is CASSLGERSGANVLTF. CDR3 nucleotides: TGTGCCAGCAGTTTAGGAGAACGCTCTGGGGCCAACGTCCTGACTTTC.

The chain couples TRBV28 to TRBJ2-1; 10 bases line up with TRBD2. The V gene's germline CDR1 is MDHEN and CDR2 SYDVKM. The CDR3 extends over 13 amino acids. The junction had 6 bases not matched to a gene; V was cut back by 6 bases and J by 10 bases. The CDR3 reads CASRASGRGEQFF. CDR3 DNA sequence: TGTGCCAGCAGGGCTAGCGGGAGAGGGGAGCAGTTCTTC. Full variable domain (remainder filled in from reference TRBV28 and TRBJ2-1): DVKVTQSSRYLVKRTGEKVFLECVQDMDHENMFWYRQDPGLGLRLIYFSYDVKMKEKGDIPEGYSVSREKKERFSLILESASTNQTSMYLCASRASGRGEQFFGPGTRLTVL.

CDR3 residues: CATSPRPSYNEQFF. For the CDR3, the DNA is TGTGCCACCAGCCCGCGGCCCTCCTACAATGAGCAGTTCTTC. The chain couples TRBV15 to TRBJ2-1; no firm D call. V was shortened by 5 bases and J by 0 bases, with 8 bases between the two germline ends. The germline gives CDR1 LNHNV, CDR2 YYDKDF (reference sequence). The CDR3 totals 14 residues.

Only a few counts were recorded for this clone. This rearrangement joins TRBV4-2 to TRBJ2-4; 11 nucleotides match TRBD2. The CDR3 runs 15 residues. The ends lost 4 bases at V and 6 bases at J; junction bases unmatched: 5. In germline, CDR1 is LGHNA, CDR2 YNFKEQ. CDR3 residues: CASSPMGLAANIQYF. The CDR3 nucleotides are TGTGCCAGCAGCCCTATGGGACTAGCGGCAAACATTCAGTACTTC.

The chain links TRBV7-2 to TRBJ2-5, with TRBD1 matching 10 bases. Unmatched junction bases numbered 11, after V lost 2 bases and J lost 5 bases. The CDR3 consists of 17 residues. Looked up from germline, CDR1 is SGHTA and CDR2 is FQGNSA. The CDR3 region has the DNA TGTGCCAGCAGCTTATTCGGGACAGGGGTCCTCGGGGAGACCCAGTACTTC. This translates into CASSLFGTGVLGETQYF.

This chain joins TRBV30 and TRBJ1-1; D is perhaps TRBD1 (5 bases). Trimming took 6 bases from V and 4 from J, leaving 9 bases between them. Germline CDR1 reads GTSNPN; CDR2 reads SVGIG (reference sequence). This CDR3 spans 11 amino acids. In DNA form, the CDR3 reads TGTGCCTGTGGCAGGGCCACTGAAGCTTTCTTT. It specifies CACGRATEAFF.

This clone was seen a single time. The V gene is TRBV28, the J gene TRBJ2-3; 7 bases line up with TRBD2. Germline V lookup: CDR1 MDHEN, CDR2 SYDVKM. The CDR3 sequence is 15 residues long. V shed 8 bases and J 0 bases; nucleotides not matched to a gene: 8. The CDR3 region has the DNA TGTGCCAGCTTGGGTAGCGGGTATAGCACAGATACGCAGTATTTT. Amino acids: CASLGSGYSTDTQYF.

The genes are TRBV30 and TRBJ1-5; the D is unclear. Germline assignment: CDR1 GTSNPN and CDR2 SVGIG (reference sequence). V was clipped by 2 bases and J by 3 bases, with 20 bases between them. The CDR3 spans 17 residues. DNA of the CDR3: TGTGCCTGGAGTCCCCTCCCCTCGGGCAGGCTCAATCAGCCCCAGCATTTT. Residues: CAWSPLPSGRLNQPQHF.

The table lists this clone with a count of one. V and J are TRBV9 and TRBJ2-7; D ambiguous. Matching the DNA end better, TRBJ2-1 makes the J call doubtful. The CDR3 is 14 residues long. Germline V CDR1 and CDR2: SGDLS, YYNGEE. The DNA of the CDR3 is TGTGCCAGCAGCCCCGGCTTCGGAGACAATGAGCAGTTCTTC. This gives the protein CASSPGFGDNEQFF.

The gene calls are TRBV11-3 and TRBJ2-7; 7 nucleotides agree with TRBD2. V lost 1 base and J lost 0; bases outside the gene matches: 0. Germline V gene sequence: CDR1 SGHNT, CDR2 YENEEA. The CDR3 runs to 14 residues. The CDR3 loop reads CASSLGGSSYEQYF. The CDR3 nucleotides are TGTGCCAGCAGCTTAGGCGGGAGCTCCTACGAGCAGTACTTC.

CDR3 coding DNA: TGTGCCAGCAGTGAAGCCGTCCGGAGCACCATATATTTT. It codes for CASSEAVRSTIYF. The chain carries TRBV6-1 and TRBJ1-3; no firm D call. In germline, CDR1 is MNHNS, CDR2 SASEGT. The CDR3 is 13 amino acids. V was clipped by 0 bases and J by 9 bases, with 9 bases between them.

CDR3 nucleotides: TGTGCCAGCAGTGAAGCGGCGCAGCCCCAGCATTTT. Its protein product is CASSEAAQPQHF. V gene TRBV6-1 combines with J gene TRBJ1-5; D not resolved. In germline, CDR1 is MNHNS, CDR2 SASEGT. Deletions cut 0 bases from V and 7 bases from J, with 4 bases between. This CDR3 is built from 12 residues.

The gene calls are TRBV28 and TRBJ2-1; D is tentatively TRBD1 or TRBD2 (5 bases each). CDR1 MDHEN and CDR2 SYDVKM come from the germline V gene. Trimming pared 6 bases from V and 5 bases from J, leaving 14 bases between. CDR3 length: 14 residues. The CDR3 nucleotides are TGTGCCAGCAGCAAGGCCAGGGACCACAATGAGCAGTTCTTC. Protein: CASSKARDHNEQFF.

This sequence joins TRBV11-2 and TRBJ2-1, with 11 bases that match TRBD2. The germline V gene has CDR1 SGHAT and CDR2 FQNNGV. J lost 6 bases, V lost 3 bases, and 7 bases had no gene match. The CDR3 extends over 16 amino acids. The CDR3 DNA reads TGTGCCAGCAGCTTGTATGGGACTAGCGGACGCAATGAGCAGTTCTTC. Amino acid sequence: CASSLYGTSGRNEQFF.

The V call is TRBV19, the J call TRBJ1-2; D perhaps matches TRBD1 (6 bases). The CDR3 extends over 15 amino acids. The V gene's germline CDR1 is LNHDA and CDR2 SQIVND (reference sequence). Trimming left V 6 bases short and J 7 bases short, with 21 bases between. CDR3 bases: TGTGCCAGTAGCTATACAGGGACGTTGCGGGTTGGCTACACCTTC. Translation gives CASSYTGTLRVGYTF.

In DNA, the CDR3 is TGTGCCAGTAGTATCATCTCTGGGGCTCCCACAGATACGCAGTATTTT. This gives the protein CASSIISGAPTDTQYF. V gene TRBV19 combines with J gene TRBJ2-3; D perhaps matches TRBD1 (5 bases). Trimming took off 3 bases at V and 2 bases at J, with 15 bases between the two ends. Germline lookup yields CDR1 LNHDA and CDR2 SQIVND (reference sequence). This CDR3 has 16 amino acids.

The genes are TRBV4-1 and TRBJ1-2; 9 nucleotides agree with TRBD1. Germline-derived CDR1 and CDR2 are MGHRA and YSYEKL. This CDR3 spans 14 amino acids. The junction had 4 bases not matched to a gene; V was cut back by 2 bases and J by 6 bases. DNA for the CDR3: TGCGCCAGCAGCCAAATGGGACAGGGTAATGGCTACACCTTC. This translates into CASSQMGQGNGYTF.

The rearrangement joins TRBV6-5 to TRBJ2-5, with 13 bases identical to TRBD2. J was trimmed by 5 bases and V by 6 bases; bases with no gene match: 3. Germline CDR1 reads MNHEY; CDR2 reads SVGAGI. This CDR3 contains 14 residues. In DNA form, the CDR3 reads TGTGCCAGCAGATCGGGACTAGCGGGGGAGACCCAGTACTTC. This codes for CASRSGLAGETQYF.

Only one count was recorded for this clone. This chain connects TRBV28 to TRBJ1-2; no reliable D call. The V gene lost 6 bases and the J gene lost 4 bases, with 12 bases spanning the gap. Germline CDR1 and CDR2: MDHEN and SYDVKM. The CDR3 is 13 amino acids. The CDR3 DNA reads as TGTGCCAGCAGACTGGCGGGAGTCTATGGCTACACCTTC. Encoded protein: CASRLAGVYGYTF.

The J gene is TRBJ2-1, the V gene TRBV4-1, with D tentatively TRBD1 or TRBD2 (5 bases each). The V and J ends lost 1 base and 1 base respectively, with 23 bases between them. CDR3 length equals 20 residues. From germline, CDR1 is MGHRA and CDR2 YSYEKL. The CDR3 is CASSQVSQLVGGGSYNEQFF. The CDR3 DNA reads as TGCGCCAGCAGCCAAGTCTCCCAACTGGTTGGGGGTGGATCCTACAATGAGCAGTTCTTC.

J is TRBJ1-4 and V is TRBV9; no reliable D call. Trimming removed 6 bases at V and 8 bases at J, with 5 bases between. From germline, CDR1 is SGDLS and CDR2 YYNGEE. The CDR3 consists of 10 residues. The CDR3 sequence: CASKKEKLFF. CDR3 coding DNA: TGTGCCAGCAAAAAGGAAAAACTGTTTTTT. The full variable domain, its missing parts supplied by reference TRBV9 and TRBJ1-4, is DSGVTQTPKHLITATGQRVTLRCSPRSGDLSVYWYQQSLDQGLQFLIQYYNGEERAKGNILERFSAQQFPDLHSELNLSSLELGDSALYFCASKKEKLFFGSGTQLSVL.

This chain links TRBV7-9 with TRBJ2-7; TRBD2 agrees at 9 bases. CDR1 is SEHNR, CDR2 FQNEAQ, per germline (reference sequence). The J segment lost 7 bases and the V segment lost 0 bases, leaving 4 bases of the junction unmatched. CDR3 length equals 14 residues. CDR3 amino acids: CASSLAAGGGEQYF. CDR3 nucleotides: TGTGCCAGCAGCTTAGCAGCGGGAGGAGGGGAGCAGTACTTC.

This rearrangement joins TRBV5-4 to TRBJ2-1, with a weak D call TRBD2 (6 bases). Germline V CDR1 and CDR2: SGHNT, YYREEE (reference sequence). The length of the CDR3 is 17 residues. Trimming pared 3 bases from V and 2 bases from J, leaving 18 bases between. Here the CDR3 DNA reads TGTGCCAGCAGCTCGGTATGGGGCGGCGGGGCCTACAATGAGCAGTTCTTC. As protein: CASSSVWGGGAYNEQFF.

The rearrangement joins TRBV5-6 to TRBJ2-6; maybe TRBD2 (5 bases). With 1 base removed from V and 2 bases from J, the gap between germline ends came to 7 bases. The CDR3 contains 15 residues. Germline lookup yields CDR1 SGHDT and CDR2 YYEEEE. CDR3 DNA sequence: TGTGCCAGCAGCTTGTCCGGGACTGGGGCCAACGTCCTGACTTTC. Translation gives CASSLSGTGANVLTF.

J is TRBJ1-2 and V is TRBV24-1; D gene unclear. Germline V gene sequence: CDR1 KGHDR, CDR2 SFDVKD. V lost 0 bases, J lost 5 bases, and 12 bases lay in between. The CDR3 is made up of 15 amino acids. The CDR3 protein is CATSDLGRRVYGYTF. The CDR3 DNA follows: TGTGCCACCAGTGATTTGGGAAGGAGGGTTTATGGCTACACCTTC.

The rearrangement uses TRBV7-2 and TRBJ1-5, with no clear D. Trimming cost V 1 base and J 6 bases, with 10 bases left between them. CDR3 length equals 14 residues. Germline V lookup: CDR1 SGHTA, CDR2 FQGNSA. This CDR3 reads CASSLVSGGQPQHF. The CDR3 DNA follows: TGTGCCAGCAGCTTAGTATCCGGAGGTCAGCCCCAGCATTTT. Based on the CDR3 plus reference TRBV7-2 and TRBJ1-5, the full variable domain is GAGVSQSPSNKVTEKGKDVELRCDPISGHTALYWYRQSLGQGLEFLIYFQGNSAPDKSGLPSDRFSAERTGGSVSTLTIQRTQQEDSAVYLCASSLVSGGQPQHFGDGTRLSIL.

This chain links TRBV18 with TRBJ1-2; 9 nucleotides agree with TRBD1. This CDR3 spans 15 amino acids. Germline V CDR1 and CDR2: KGHSH, LQKENI. V shed 4 bases, J shed 3 bases, and the junction held 6 bases outside the gene matches. The CDR3 loop reads CASSLDRGKDYGYTF. The CDR3 DNA reads TGTGCCAGCTCACTGGACAGGGGTAAAGACTATGGCTACACCTTC.

The chain combines TRBV12-3 or TRBV12-4 with TRBJ2-7, with D unclear. Trimming removed 5 bases from V and 7 bases from J, with 15 bases in between. The CDR3 is 13 residues long. This CDR3 is CASSPSSGVEQYF. For the CDR3, the DNA is TGTGCCAGCAGTCCCAGCTCGGGCGTGGAGCAGTACTTC.

This rearrangement joins TRBV21-1 to TRBJ1-2. TRBV21-1 is a known pseudogene. The CDR3 covers 12 residues. CDR3 region: CASSNSGGGYTF. The CDR3 DNA sequence: TGTGCCAGCAGTAATTCGGGAGGGGGCTACACCTTC.

This chain links TRBV28 with TRBJ2-1; 9 bases line up with TRBD1. Germline loops: CDR1 MDHEN, CDR2 SYDVKM. This CDR3 region has 13 residues. V trimming: 4 bases; J trimming: 10 bases; junction bases outside the gene matches: 5. The CDR3 is CASSSWTGEEQFF. The CDR3 DNA reads as TGTGCCAGCAGTTCGTGGACAGGGGAAGAGCAGTTCTTC. The variable domain in full, with the rest retrieved from reference TRBV28 and TRBJ2-1, is DVKVTQSSRYLVKRTGEKVFLECVQDMDHENMFWYRQDPGLGLRLIYFSYDVKMKEKGDIPEGYSVSREKKERFSLILESASTNQTSMYLCASSSWTGEEQFFGPGTRLTVL.